This T cell receptor beta chain was retrieved from a study of blood T cells in healthy people across ages. General study findings and limits: Diversity estimates from one million T cells were considered underestimates.

The CDR3 spans 14 residues. The germline gives CDR1 SGHRS, CDR2 YFSETQ. A remark on this clonotype: Its specificity is not known. A read error may account for a junction end that differs from germline.

A sample-barcoded 5' primer and a J-beta primer mix were used in a second PCR of roughly 7 to 12 cycles. Each of the cDNA molecules was tagged by a template-switch adaptor with 12 random nucleotides. TCRdb processed the 5' RACE reads anew with MiXCR; each CDR3 protein has one entry. The sample lists some 1.5 million distinct CDR3 sequences, 25% to 30% seen once, with roughly 8% in the top ten. The clonotype originates from a woman between 25 and 40 years old in good health. What was sequenced was blood. The rearrangement uses TRBV5-1 and TRBJ2-5; the D is unclear. CDR3 residues: CAGRTTTKTETQYF. The CDR3 DNA reads TGCGCCGGCAGGACGACCACGAAAACGGAGACCCAGTACTTC.